The 10 T cell receptor beta chains in this list originate from one sample, sequenced in a study of T cell responses to AZD1222 COVID-19 vaccine. The data were produced by immunoSEQ multiplex PCR, yet TCRdb's version contains in-frame clones alone and is incomplete. The sample has approximately 130,000 clones, around nine tenths seen once. Sequenced material: peripheral blood, taken on day 0 of AZD1222 vaccination. The receptors stem from an adult in good health.

The rearrangement joins TRBV6-5 to TRBJ1-6; 8 bases fit TRBD1. Per the germline V gene, CDR1 is MNHEY and CDR2 is SVGAGI. CDR3 length: 14 amino acids. The J segment lost 8 bases and the V segment lost 5 bases, leaving 5 bases of the junction unmatched. CDR3 amino acids: CASSRIQGDSPLHF. The CDR3 DNA sequence: TGTGCCAGCAGTCGAATACAGGGGGATTCACCCCTCCACTTT.

This sequence joins TRBV7-2 and TRBJ2-5, with TRBD1 as a possible D gene (5 bases). Per germline, CDR1 SGHTA and CDR2 FQGNSA. The CDR3 sequence is 14 residues long. The V and J ends lost 4 bases and 5 bases respectively, with 14 bases between them. This CDR3 is CASSYQGGAETQYF. The DNA of the CDR3 is TGTGCCAGCAGCTATCAGGGCGGCGCGGAGACCCAGTACTTC.

The count of this clone is one. This sequence joins TRBV6-5 and TRBJ1-1, with TRBD1 identical over 7 bases. J lost 1 base, V lost 5 bases, and 7 bases had no gene match. This CDR3 region has 15 residues. Germline lookup yields CDR1 MNHEY and CDR2 SVGAGI. This CDR3 is CASSIPGTANTEAFF. The CDR3 bases are TGTGCCAGCAGTATCCCCGGGACAGCGAACACTGAAGCTTTCTTT.

V usage is TRBV7-2 and J usage is TRBJ1-2; D is uncertain. The V gene's germline CDR1 is SGHTA and CDR2 FQGNSA. The ends were cut back, 0 bases at V and 2 bases at J, with 10 bases in the middle. CDR3 length: 15 residues. This CDR3 is CASSLAKGPNYGYTF. Here the CDR3 DNA reads TGTGCCAGCAGCTTAGCGAAAGGACCCAACTATGGCTACACCTTC. Combining the CDR3 with reference TRBV7-2 and TRBJ1-2 gives the whole variable domain GAGVSQSPSNKVTEKGKDVELRCDPISGHTALYWYRQSLGQGLEFLIYFQGNSAPDKSGLPSDRFSAERTGGSVSTLTIQRTQQEDSAVYLCASSLAKGPNYGYTFGSGTRLTVV.

The chain has TRBV9 and TRBJ2-1; TRBD2 aligns across 7 bases. In germline, CDR1 is SGDLS, CDR2 YYNGEE. The J segment lost 7 bases and the V segment lost 0 bases, leaving 13 bases of the junction unmatched. The CDR3 is made up of 17 amino acids. CDR3 nucleotide sequence: TGTGCCAGCAGCGTAGCTTGGATGGCGGGAGTAAGGAATGAGCAGTTCTTC. Translating gives CASSVAWMAGVRNEQFF.

J is TRBJ1-2 and V is TRBV4-2; 10 bases are shared with TRBD1. CDR1 and CDR2 (germline): LGHNA, YNFKEQ. The length of the CDR3 is 17 residues. V shed 3 bases, J shed 7 bases, and the junction held 14 bases outside the gene matches. The chain's CDR3 is CASSQATGTGARGGYTF. The CDR3 bases are TGTGCCAGCAGCCAGGCAACCGGGACAGGGGCTCGTGGTGGCTACACCTTC.

V gene TRBV7-2 combines with J gene TRBJ2-3; TRBD2 might be the D (6 bases). V shed 1 base and J shed 14 bases, with 13 bases lying between them. The germline V gene has CDR1 SGHTA and CDR2 FQGNSA. The CDR3 is made up of 12 amino acids. The CDR3 protein is CASSLDTGSGYF. CDR3 DNA sequence: TGTGCCAGCAGCTTAGATACCGGGAGCGGGTATTTT.

J is TRBJ1-3 and V is TRBV29-1, with 9 bases lining up with TRBD1. Trimming took 7 bases from V and 4 from J; bases not matched to a gene: 2. CDR1 is SQVTM, CDR2 ANQGSEA, per germline. The CDR3 covers 12 residues. CDR3 protein: CSAGQGGNTIYF. The CDR3 DNA sequence: TGCAGCGCGGGACAGGGAGGAAACACCATATATTTT.

The CDR3 sequence is CASSPGPSSNYGYTF. The DNA of the CDR3 is TGTGCCAGCTCACCGGGGCCATCGTCTAACTATGGCTACACCTTC. The rearrangement joins TRBV18 to TRBJ1-2, with D possibly TRBD1 on 5 matching bases. The CDR3 extends over 15 amino acids. The V end lost 3 bases, the J end lost 0 bases, and 11 bases lay between the germline ends. Germline V lookup: CDR1 KGHSH, CDR2 LQKENI.

The chain links TRBV6-5 to TRBJ2-5; D could derive from TRBD1 or TRBD2 (5 bases each). V dropped 5 bases and J dropped 1 base, with 14 bases sitting between them. Germline V gene sequence: CDR1 MNHEY, CDR2 SVGAGI. This CDR3 region has 15 residues. The CDR3 DNA reads as TGTGCCAGCAGTACCCGGGACGTAAGCCAAGAGACCCAGTACTTC. Residues: CASSTRDVSQETQYF.